Below are 29 T cell receptor beta chains sequenced from a single sample in a study of blood T cell repertoires in COVID-19. The data were produced by immunoSEQ multiplex PCR, yet TCRdb's version contains in-frame clones alone and is incomplete. The sample lists hundreds of thousands of clones, approximately 90% occurring once. Sequenced: PBMCs or T cells enriched from blood (not recorded which). These receptors were taken from a woman aged 25 to 39 with acute COVID-19.

The count of this clone is one. This sequence joins TRBV19 and TRBJ1-2, with no clear D. CDR1 and CDR2 (germline): LNHDA, SQIVND (reference sequence). Trimming took 0 bases from V and 7 from J, leaving 9 bases between them. The CDR3 spans 13 residues. CDR3 bases: TGTGCCAGTAGTATAGATACTACGGGTGGCTACACCTTC. This gives the protein CASSIDTTGGYTF.

The chain is built from TRBV14 and TRBJ1-2; D is possibly TRBD1 (5 bases). The ends were cut back, 4 bases at V and 1 base at J, with 13 bases in the middle. CDR1 is SGHDN and CDR2 is FVKESK in the germline V gene. The CDR3 has 15 amino acids. In DNA, the CDR3 is TGTGCCAGCAGCCTAGGGGCGGGACGTAACTATGGCTACACCTTC. This translates into CASSLGAGRNYGYTF. Combining the CDR3 with reference TRBV14 and TRBJ1-2 gives the whole variable domain EAGVTQFPSHSVIEKGQTVTLRCDPISGHDNLYWYRRVMGKEIKFLLHFVKESKQDESGMPNNRFLAERTGGTYSTLKVQPAELEDSGVYFCASSLGAGRNYGYTFGSGTRLTVV.

The V call is TRBV28, the J call TRBJ2-7, with D unclear. The germline CDR1 and CDR2 sequences are MDHEN and SYDVKM. The length of the CDR3 is 14 residues. The germline V and J ends were trimmed by 3 bases and 2 bases, with 11 bases remaining between them. DNA of the CDR3: TGTGCCAGCAGTTTGGCAGGCCAGACCTACGAGCAGTACTTC. It specifies CASSLAGQTYEQYF.

The chain uses TRBV18 and TRBJ1-2, with TRBD1 as a possible D gene (5 bases). The germline V and J ends were trimmed by 6 bases and 2 bases, with 16 bases remaining between them. CDR1 is KGHSH, CDR2 LQKENI, per germline. The CDR3 is 15 residues long. The CDR3 loop is CASSLKAGSNYGYTF. CDR3 coding DNA: TGTGCCAGCTCCCTGAAGGCAGGGTCGAACTATGGCTACACCTTC.

For this clone: One end of the junction varies from germline; a read error may be responsible. The rearrangement joins TRBV7-9 to TRBJ1-1, with a weak D call TRBD1 (5 bases). In germline, CDR1 is SEHNR, CDR2 FQNEAQ (reference sequence). The CDR3 is 15 amino acids. The CDR3 spells CASSVAGGTNTEAFF. In DNA form, the CDR3 reads TGTGCCAGCAGCGTAGCTGGGGGGACGAACACTGAAGCTTTCTTT.

The CDR3 spells CATRNGTSGRANEQFF. The CDR3 DNA sequence: TGTGCCACCAGGAATGGGACTAGCGGGAGGGCCAATGAGCAGTTCTTC. The chain links TRBV15 to TRBJ2-1; the match to TRBD2 covers 16 bases. CDR3 length: 16 amino acids. Germline CDR1 reads LNHNV; CDR2 reads YYDKDF (reference sequence). Unmatched junction bases numbered 5, after V lost 6 bases and J lost 6 bases.

This clone was recorded only once. V gene TRBV5-1 combines with J gene TRBJ2-1; D perhaps matches TRBD1 (5 bases). CDR3 length: 13 amino acids. Germline CDR1 and CDR2: SGHRS and YFSETQ. The V gene lost 4 bases and the J gene lost 7 bases, with 12 bases spanning the gap. The CDR3 DNA reads as TGCGCCAGCAGCGGTGCAGGGATTAATGAGCAGTTCTTC. Translating gives CASSGAGINEQFF.

J is TRBJ1-6 and V is TRBV12-5; a weak D match, TRBD1 (6 bases). The germline V gene encodes CDR1 LGHNT and CDR2 FRNRAP. The CDR3 spans 17 residues. Trimming cost V 5 bases and J 5 bases, with 19 bases left between them. The CDR3 DNA reads TGTGCTAGTGGTCCCCTCTTTAACCAGGGGAATAATTCACCCCTCCACTTT. Translation: CASGPLFNQGNNSPLHF.

V and J are TRBV6-5 and TRBJ2-1, with TRBD1 as a possible D gene (6 bases). CDR3 size: 13 residues. The V end lost 6 bases, the J end lost 5 bases, and 11 bases lay between the germline ends. CDR1 is MNHEY, CDR2 SVGAGI, per germline. CDR3 nucleotides: TGTGCCAGCAGGTTCGGACAGCACAATGAGCAGTTCTTC. Amino acids: CASRFGQHNEQFF.

The chain couples TRBV7-3 to TRBJ2-3, with 10 bases matching TRBD2. V dropped 1 base and J dropped 0; count of bases not matched to a gene: 4. Germline lookup yields CDR1 SGHTA and CDR2 FQGTGA. The CDR3 length is 17 residues. Written as DNA, the CDR3 is TGTGCCAGCAGCTTAATGGGACTAGCGACGAGCACAGATACGCAGTATTTT. Its protein product is CASSLMGLATSTDTQYF.

The V gene is TRBV18, the J gene TRBJ2-7; possible D gene TRBD2, 6 bases. Germline V gene sequence: CDR1 KGHSH, CDR2 LQKENI. The CDR3 spans 14 residues. The V end was cut by 8 bases, the J end by 6 bases, with 20 bases between. CDR3 in amino acids: CASTTVGSYSEQYF. CDR3 DNA sequence: TGTGCCAGCACCACGGTCGGGAGTTATTCCGAGCAGTACTTC.

The CDR3 nucleotides read TGTGCCAGCTCACCACTGACAAGCACTGAAGCTTTCTTT. Protein: CASSPLTSTEAFF. The V gene is TRBV18, the J gene TRBJ1-1; D not resolved. CDR3 size: 13 residues. Trimming stripped 1 base from V and 4 bases from J, with 7 bases between. Germline lookup yields CDR1 KGHSH and CDR2 LQKENI.

The chain is built from TRBV5-1 and TRBJ2-1; TRBD2 aligns across 9 bases. The V segment lost 4 bases and the J segment 0 bases; nucleotides outside the gene matches: 5. The CDR3 spans 16 residues. The germline gives CDR1 SGHRS, CDR2 YFSETQ. The CDR3 DNA is TGCGCCAGCAGCGGGGGACTAGCAAGCTCCTACAATGAGCAGTTCTTC. This codes for CASSGGLASSYNEQFF.

Points on this clone: Other DNA sequences in this specimen translate into the identical CDR3. The chain uses TRBV5-1 and TRBJ1-6, with 7 positions matching TRBD1. The CDR3 has 15 residues. From germline, CDR1 is SGHRS and CDR2 YFSETQ. Trimming removed 4 bases from V and 5 bases from J; junction bases left unmatched: 6. Here the CDR3 DNA reads TGCGCCAGCAGCGCAGGGACAGCAGATAATTCACCCCTCCACTTT. This gives the protein CASSAGTADNSPLHF.

In its sample, this clone was seen once. The V gene is TRBV7-2, the J gene TRBJ2-3; TRBD2 matches at 11 bases. The CDR3 runs 15 residues. The germline gives CDR1 SGHTA, CDR2 FQGNSA. V was pared by 3 bases and J by 5 bases, with 4 bases of the junction left unmatched. CDR3 nucleotides: TGTGCCAGCAGCTTTAGCGGGAGGGTCGAAGATACGCAGTATTTT. This sequence encodes CASSFSGRVEDTQYF.

This sequence joins TRBV19 and TRBJ2-7; tentative D call: TRBD1 (5 bases). From germline, CDR1 is LNHDA and CDR2 SQIVND (reference sequence). There are 14 residues in the CDR3. Trimming removed 6 bases at V and 5 bases at J, with 17 bases between. CDR3 in amino acids: CASRRSDKGHEQYF. CDR3 in DNA: TGTGCCAGTAGGCGGTCGGACAAGGGCCACGAGCAGTACTTC.

The chain combines TRBV28 with TRBJ2-4; D might be TRBD2 (7 bases). The CDR3 is 16 amino acids. Trimming took off 4 bases at V and 0 bases at J, with 13 bases between the two ends. CDR1 and CDR2 from the germline V gene are MDHEN and SYDVKM. CDR3 in amino acids: CASSSWGGRAKNIQYF. The CDR3 DNA follows: TGTGCCAGCAGTTCTTGGGGGGGCCGAGCCAAAAACATTCAGTACTTC.

J is TRBJ1-6 and V is TRBV2; tentative D call: TRBD1 (6 bases). CDR1 SNHLY and CDR2 FYNNEI come from the germline V gene. The CDR3 spans 15 residues. V gave up 3 bases and J gave up 9 bases, with 15 bases separating them. The CDR3 DNA is TGTGCCAGCAGTGATATTGAGACAGGAGGTTCACCCCTCCACTTT. Amino acid sequence: CASSDIETGGSPLHF.

The chain employs TRBV29-1 and TRBJ2-2, with 14 bases matching TRBD2. Germline loops: CDR1 SQVTM, CDR2 ANQGSEA. V shed 4 bases and J 5 bases; nucleotides not matched to a gene: 15. The CDR3 extends over 19 amino acids. CDR3 nucleotide sequence: TGCAGCGTTGGGAGTATTACGGGACTAGCGGGAGCTGGTACCGGGGAGCTGTTTTTT. Translated, it gives CSVGSITGLAGAGTGELFF.

The DNA for the CDR3 is TGTGCCAGCAGTTTTGGGCCGTACAATGAGCAGTTCTTC. This gives the protein CASSFGPYNEQFF. J is TRBJ2-1 and V is TRBV12-3 or TRBV12-4, with no clear D. Trimming cost V 3 bases and J 4 bases, with 7 bases left between them. The CDR3 totals 13 residues.

The chain is built from TRBV9 and TRBJ2-5; D remains unclear. Looked up from germline, CDR1 is SGDLS and CDR2 is YYNGEE. The CDR3 runs to 14 residues. Trimming removed 0 bases at V and 0 bases at J, with 6 bases between. CDR3 sequence reads: CASSVGVDQETQYF. CDR3 coding DNA: TGTGCCAGCAGCGTAGGCGTAGACCAAGAGACCCAGTACTTC. Full variable domain (remainder filled in from reference TRBV9 and TRBJ2-5): DSGVTQTPKHLITATGQRVTLRCSPRSGDLSVYWYQQSLDQGLQFLIQYYNGEERAKGNILERFSAQQFPDLHSELNLSSLELGDSALYFCASSVGVDQETQYFGPGTRLLVL.

This rearrangement joins TRBV10-3 to TRBJ2-7; 11 bases align to TRBD2. With 0 bases clipped from V and 5 bases from J, the junction kept 3 bases outside the gene matches. The CDR3 runs 15 residues. Germline V gene lookup returns CDR1 ENHRY and CDR2 SYGVKD. CDR3 protein: CAISESIAGGDEQYF. The DNA of the CDR3 is TGTGCCATCAGTGAGTCAATAGCGGGAGGGGACGAGCAGTACTTC.

The genes are TRBV19 and TRBJ2-3; possible D gene TRBD2, 5 bases. V lost 7 bases to trimming and J lost 2 bases, with 13 bases between them. Germline-derived CDR1 and CDR2 are LNHDA and SQIVND (reference sequence). The CDR3 has 14 amino acids. The CDR3 nucleotides are TGTGCCAGTACTCAGAAGAGGGTCACAGATACGCAGTATTTT. Its translation: CASTQKRVTDTQYF.

The chain recombines TRBV2 with TRBJ1-6; a weak D match, TRBD1 (5 bases). Trimming shortened V by 6 bases and J by 7 bases, and 16 bases separated the two germline ends. Germline CDR1 and CDR2: SNHLY and FYNNEI. This CDR3 has 15 residues. This CDR3 is CASRRQLLENSPLHF. The CDR3 region has the DNA TGTGCCAGCAGACGACAGCTCCTAGAAAATTCACCCCTCCACTTT.

V usage is TRBV9 and J usage is TRBJ2-3; possibly TRBD1 for D (6 bases). Germline values: CDR1 SGDLS, CDR2 YYNGEE. Trimming stripped 1 base from V and 5 bases from J, with 14 bases between. The CDR3 has 15 amino acids. CDR3 nucleotides: TGTGCCAGCAGCGTACTTCAACAGGGACAAGATACGCAGTATTTT. Translated: CASSVLQQGQDTQYF.

The rearrangement links TRBV28 to TRBJ2-5; the match to TRBD2 covers 9 bases. The CDR3 spans 13 residues. The V and J ends lost 8 bases and 5 bases, in that order; junction bases with no gene match: 6. Germline V gene data show CDR1 as MDHEN and CDR2 as SYDVKM. The CDR3 DNA reads TGTGCCAGCCTTAGCGGGGGAAGCGAGACCCAGTACTTC. It translates to CASLSGGSETQYF.

The chain employs TRBV28 and TRBJ2-7; TRBD1 matches 10 bases. The V and J ends lost 4 bases and 13 bases, in that order; junction bases with no gene match: 7. The CDR3 has 12 amino acids. Germline CDR1 is MDHEN and CDR2 is SYDVKM. Written as DNA, the CDR3 is TGTGCCAGCAGTTCGTACCGGGACAGGGGATACTTC. Amino acids: CASSSYRDRGYF.

The chain employs TRBV7-2 and TRBJ2-5, with TRBD1 identical over 7 bases. The V gene's germline CDR1 is SGHTA and CDR2 FQGNSA. V lost 5 bases to trimming and J lost 6 bases; unmatched junction nucleotides: 12. There are 15 residues in the CDR3. The CDR3 DNA is TGTGCCAGCAGCCTTTTGAACGTGGACAGGCAGACCCAGTACTTC. The encoded protein is CASSLLNVDRQTQYF.

This clone appeared a single time. V usage is TRBV28 and J usage is TRBJ2-2; TRBD1 agrees at 9 bases. The junction had 7 bases not matched to a gene; V was cut back by 6 bases and J by 8 bases. This CDR3 contains 14 residues. In germline, CDR1 is MDHEN, CDR2 SYDVKM. CDR3 in amino acids: CASRGQGDGGELFF. The CDR3 DNA follows: TGTGCCAGCAGGGGACAGGGCGATGGGGGGGAGCTGTTTTTT.